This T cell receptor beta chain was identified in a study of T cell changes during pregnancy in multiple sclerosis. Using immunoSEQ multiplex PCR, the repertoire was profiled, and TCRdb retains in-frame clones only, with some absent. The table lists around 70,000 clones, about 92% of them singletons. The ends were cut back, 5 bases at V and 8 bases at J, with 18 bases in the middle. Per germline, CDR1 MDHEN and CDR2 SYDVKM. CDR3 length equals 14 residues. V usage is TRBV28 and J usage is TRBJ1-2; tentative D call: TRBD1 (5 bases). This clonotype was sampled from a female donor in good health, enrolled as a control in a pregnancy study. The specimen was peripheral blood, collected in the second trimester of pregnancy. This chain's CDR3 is CASSPPAGPRGYTF. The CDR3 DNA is TGTGCCAGCAGTCCCCCGGCAGGGCCGAGGGGCTACACCTTC.